The 13 T cell receptor beta chains presented below share a single source sample, sequenced in a study of T cell repertoires in cytomegalovirus infection. These receptors lack a known antigen. TCRdb called the reads again in MiXCR, with one record for every CDR3 protein. The sample records approximately 350,000 distinct CDR3 sequences, about 35% being singletons. The starting material was cultured PBMCs, obtained from culture after CMV antigen stimulation. These receptor sequences come from a human donor in good health (CMV status not recorded). Some clones in this sample may be carry-over from other donors' samples.

This clonotype was counted between two and nine times. V and J are TRBV5-1 and TRBJ2-2, with TRBD1 matching over 10 bases. This CDR3 is 14 amino acids long. Trimming cost V 9 bases and J 8 bases; bases outside gene matches: 10. CDR1 is SGHRS, CDR2 YFSETQ, per germline. The CDR3 nucleotides are TGCGCCACCCGGGACAGGGGTATAGAAGGGGAGCTGTTTTTT. This codes for CATRDRGIEGELFF. Full variable domain (missing parts from reference TRBV5-1 and TRBJ2-2): KAGVTQTPRYLIKTRGQQVTLSCSPISGHRSVSWYQQTPGQGLQFLFEYFSETQRNKGNFPGRFSGRQFSNSRSEMNVSTLELGDSALYLCATRDRGIEGELFFGEGSRLTVL.

This clonotype was found a few times. This chain links TRBV9 with TRBJ2-3; the D call may be TRBD1 or TRBD2 (5 bases each). V shed 2 bases and J shed 1 base, with 11 bases lying between them. CDR3 size: 15 residues. Germline values: CDR1 SGDLS, CDR2 YYNGEE. CDR3 amino acids: CASSVRGVGTDTQYF. For the CDR3, the DNA is TGTGCCAGCAGCGTCCGGGGCGTAGGCACAGATACGCAGTATTTT. Full variable domain (missing parts from reference TRBV9 and TRBJ2-3): DSGVTQTPKHLITATGQRVTLRCSPRSGDLSVYWYQQSLDQGLQFLIQYYNGEERAKGNILERFSAQQFPDLHSELNLSSLELGDSALYFCASSVRGVGTDTQYFGPGTRLTVL.

This clonotype was detected only a few times. This chain links TRBV6-5 with TRBJ1-2, with D maybe TRBD1 (5 bases). The V gene lost 5 bases and the J gene lost 0 bases, with 13 bases spanning the gap. CDR1 is MNHEY, CDR2 SVGAGI, per germline. The CDR3 is 15 amino acids. In DNA form, the CDR3 reads TGTGCCAGCAGTCGCGACAGTATAGCTAACTATGGCTACACCTTC. Residues: CASSRDSIANYGYTF.

A few counts support this clonotype. The J gene is TRBJ2-3, the V gene TRBV27; D not resolved. Germline CDR1 reads MNHEY; CDR2 reads SMNVEV (reference sequence). Deletions cut 1 base from V and 0 bases from J, with 8 bases between. The length of the CDR3 is 15 residues. This chain's CDR3 is CASSLLTASTDTQYF. The CDR3 nucleotides are TGTGCCAGCAGTTTATTAACAGCTAGCACAGATACGCAGTATTTT.

This clonotype was seen more than once but under ten times. V gene TRBV5-3 combines with J gene TRBJ2-5, with TRBD2 identical over 13 bases. TRBV5-3 is annotated as an ORF whose role is uncertain. The CDR3 totals 18 residues. The V segment lost 4 bases and the J segment 4 bases; nucleotides outside the gene matches: 13. As DNA, the CDR3 is TGTGCCAGAAGCCCACTTAAAGGACTAGCGGGAGTACCAGAGACCCAGTACTTC. Its translation is CARSPLKGLAGVPETQYF.

The rearrangement uses TRBV6-2 or TRBV6-3 and TRBJ2-7; D is perhaps TRBD1 or TRBD2 (5 bases each). Germline CDR1 reads MNHEY; CDR2 reads SVGEGT. V lost 4 bases, J lost 5 bases, and 15 bases lay in between. The CDR3 sequence is 14 residues long. CDR3 region: CASSFSAGSNEQYV. DNA for the CDR3: TGTGCCAGCAGTTTCTCAGCAGGGAGTAACGAGCAGTACGTC.

The CDR3 spells CSAKARTNTGELFF. CDR3 sequence (DNA): TGCAGTGCTAAGGCTAGGACGAACACCGGGGAGCTGTTTTTT. The gene calls are TRBV20-1 and TRBJ2-2; D remains unclear. CDR1 DFQATT and CDR2 SNEGSKA come from the germline V gene (reference sequence). V lost 4 bases, J lost 0 bases, and 9 bases lay in between. The CDR3 has 14 amino acids.

This sequence joins TRBV20-1 and TRBJ1-2; TRBD1 might be the D (5 bases). The CDR3 is 14 residues long. Germline V lookup: CDR1 DFQATT, CDR2 SNEGSKA (reference sequence). V gave up 3 bases and J gave up 4 bases, with 15 bases separating them. The DNA for the CDR3 is TGCAGTGCTAGTATGAGGGACCGGGCCTATGGCTACACCTTC. Encoded protein: CSASMRDRAYGYTF.

This clonotype has more than one count but fewer than ten. The gene calls are TRBV12-3 or TRBV12-4 and TRBJ2-7; 7 nucleotides align to TRBD1. V lost 6 bases to trimming and J lost 1 base; unmatched junction nucleotides: 0. The CDR3 contains 12 residues. CDR3 sequence reads: CASRGQSYEQYF. The DNA for the CDR3 is TGTGCCAGCAGGGGACAGTCCTACGAGCAGTACTTC.

The V gene is TRBV30, the J gene TRBJ1-1; D perhaps matches TRBD1 (5 bases). The ends were cut back, 6 bases at V and 3 bases at J, with 14 bases in the middle. In germline, CDR1 is GTSNPN, CDR2 SVGIG (reference sequence). The CDR3 runs 13 residues. The CDR3 here is CACQEGQDTEAFF. Written as DNA, the CDR3 is TGTGCCTGCCAAGAGGGGCAAGACACTGAAGCTTTCTTT.

V is TRBV20-1 and J is TRBJ2-3; D remains unclear. The length of the CDR3 is 13 residues. Trimming removed 5 bases at V and 2 bases at J, with 11 bases between. Germline CDR1 DFQATT, CDR2 SNEGSKA (reference sequence). The CDR3 DNA reads TGCAGTGCTCGGCGGAGACTCACAGATACGCAGTATTTT. Its translation is CSARRRLTDTQYF.

This clonotype was picked up many times. The chain couples TRBV5-5 to TRBJ1-6; 8 positions match TRBD1. V was pared by 2 bases and J by 6 bases, with 7 bases of the junction left unmatched. This CDR3 spans 16 amino acids. CDR1 is SGHKS and CDR2 is YYEKEE in the germline V gene (reference sequence). Written as DNA, the CDR3 is TGTGCCAGCAGCTTTCCGCAGGGGGCAGTTAATTCACCCCTCCACTTT. It is translated as CASSFPQGAVNSPLHF.

This chain uses TRBV7-2 with TRBJ2-7; TRBD2 matches 11 bases. Looked up from germline, CDR1 is SGHTA and CDR2 is FQGNSA. The CDR3 loop spans 14 amino acids. Trimming cost V 6 bases and J 6 bases; bases outside gene matches: 7. CDR3 DNA: TGTGCCAGCAGGCCAGGGACTAGCGGCTCCGAGCAGTACTTC. The encoded protein is CASRPGTSGSEQYF. Looking up the rest from reference TRBV7-2 and TRBJ2-7 gives the full variable domain: GAGVSQSPSNKVTEKGKDVELRCDPISGHTALYWYRQSLGQGLEFLIYFQGNSAPDKSGLPSDRFSAERTGGSVSTLTIQRTQQEDSAVYLCASRPGTSGSEQYFGPGTRLTVT.